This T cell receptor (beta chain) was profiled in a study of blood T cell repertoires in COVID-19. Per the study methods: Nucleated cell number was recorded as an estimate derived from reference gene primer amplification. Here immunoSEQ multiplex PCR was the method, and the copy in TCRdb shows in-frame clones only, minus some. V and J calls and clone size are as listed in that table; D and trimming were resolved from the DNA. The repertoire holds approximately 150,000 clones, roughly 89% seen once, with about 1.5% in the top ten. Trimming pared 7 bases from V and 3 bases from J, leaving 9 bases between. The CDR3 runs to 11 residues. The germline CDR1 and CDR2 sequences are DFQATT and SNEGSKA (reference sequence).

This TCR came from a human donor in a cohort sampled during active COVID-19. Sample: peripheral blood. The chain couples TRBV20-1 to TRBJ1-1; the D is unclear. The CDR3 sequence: CSGSGHTEAFF. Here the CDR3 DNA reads TGCAGTGGGAGCGGGCACACTGAAGCTTTCTTT.